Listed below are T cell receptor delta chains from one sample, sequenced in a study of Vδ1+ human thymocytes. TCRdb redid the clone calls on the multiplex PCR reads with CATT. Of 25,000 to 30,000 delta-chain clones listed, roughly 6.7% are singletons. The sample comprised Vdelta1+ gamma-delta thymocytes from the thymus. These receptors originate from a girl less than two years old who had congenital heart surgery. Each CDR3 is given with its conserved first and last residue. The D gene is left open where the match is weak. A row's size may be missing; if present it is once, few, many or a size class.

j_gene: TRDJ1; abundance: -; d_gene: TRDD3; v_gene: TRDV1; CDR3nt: TGTGCTCTTGGGGAAGCTTCATATCTTCTTCCCCCAGTACTGGGGGATACCGATAAACTCATCTTT; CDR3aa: CALGEASYLLPPVLGDTDKLIF
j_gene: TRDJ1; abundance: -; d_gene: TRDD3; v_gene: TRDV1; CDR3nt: TGTGCTCTTGGGGAAGAACTTCCTTCTAAGGCTGGGGGATCGTCATACACCGATAAACTCATCTTT; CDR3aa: CALGEELPSKAGGSSYTDKLIF
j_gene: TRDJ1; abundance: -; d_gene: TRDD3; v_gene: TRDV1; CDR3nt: TGTGCTCTTGGGGAAGCCCCTACTGGGGGATCGCGTAAACTCATCTTT; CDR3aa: CALGEAPTGGSRKLIF
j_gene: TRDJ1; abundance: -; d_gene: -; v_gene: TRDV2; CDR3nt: TGTGCCTGTGACACCGTAACTGGGAGAGCCTACACCGATAAACTCATCTTC; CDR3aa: CACDTVTGRAYTDKLIF
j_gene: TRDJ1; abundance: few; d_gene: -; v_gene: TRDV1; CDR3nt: TGTGCTCTTGGAGGCGCGTCGTCTGTCGCCGATAAACTCATCTTT; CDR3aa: CALGGASSVADKLIF
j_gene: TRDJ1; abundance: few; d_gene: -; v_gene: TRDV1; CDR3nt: TGTGCTCTTGGGGATGGGGTCCTGCTCCTTGGGGATAAACTCATCTTT; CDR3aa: CALGDGVLLLGDKLIF
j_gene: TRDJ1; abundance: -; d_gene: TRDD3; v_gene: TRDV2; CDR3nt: TGTGCCTGTGACACCTTACCCTGGGGGATACGTGAACTCATCTTT; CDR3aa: CACDTLPWGIRELIF
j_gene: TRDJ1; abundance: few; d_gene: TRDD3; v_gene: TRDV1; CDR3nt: TGTGCTCTTGGGTCCAGGTACTGGGGGATTGAGTCCGATAAACTCATCTTT; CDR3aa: CALGSRYWGIESDKLIF
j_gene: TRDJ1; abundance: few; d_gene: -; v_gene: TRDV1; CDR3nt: TGTGCTCTTGGGACACGCAGCCATAGTTACACCGATAAACTCATCTTT; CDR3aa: CALGTRSHSYTDKLIF
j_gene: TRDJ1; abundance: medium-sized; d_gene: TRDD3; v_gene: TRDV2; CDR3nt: TGTGCCTGTGACGCGGGGGATACGTGGACCGATAAACTCATCTTT; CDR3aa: CACDAGDTWTDKLIF
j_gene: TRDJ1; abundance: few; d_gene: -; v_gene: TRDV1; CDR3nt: TGTGCTCTTGGGGAACTAACCCACGACGGGATAGCACGTATCACCGATAAACTCATCTTT; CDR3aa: CALGELTHDGIARITDKLIF
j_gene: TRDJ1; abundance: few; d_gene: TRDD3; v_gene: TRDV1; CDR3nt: TGTGCTCTTGGGGACCCTTTTCCGCGTGGGGGATACTCCCCGTACACCGATAAACTCATCTTT; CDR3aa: CALGDPFPRGGYSPYTDKLIF
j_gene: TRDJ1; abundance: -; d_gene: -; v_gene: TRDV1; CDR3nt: TGTGCTCTTGGGGAACATCCCCCACATTACACCGATAAACTCATCTTT; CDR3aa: CALGEHPPHYTDKLIF
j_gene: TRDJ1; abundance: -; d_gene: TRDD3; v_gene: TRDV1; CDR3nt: TGTGCTCTTGGGGAACCGGTTTCCCCGTACTGGGGGACAGCTAAACTCATCTTT; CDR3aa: CALGEPVSPYWGTAKLIF
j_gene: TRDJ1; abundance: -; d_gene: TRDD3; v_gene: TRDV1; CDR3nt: TGTGCTCTTGGGGTCTCATCCGTCTGGGGGTCCTACACCGATAAACTCATCTTT; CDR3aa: CALGVSSVWGSYTDKLIF
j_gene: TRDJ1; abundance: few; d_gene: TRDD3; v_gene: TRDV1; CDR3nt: TGTGCTCTTGGGGAATTCCTTCTCTCCCTTCCTATACTGGGGGATACCGGGCTCATCTTT; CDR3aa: CALGEFLLSLPILGDTGLIF
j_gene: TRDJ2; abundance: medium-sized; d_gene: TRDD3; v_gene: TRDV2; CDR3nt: TGTGCCTGTGGAGCTTTACTGGGGGGACATTTGACAGCACAACTCTTCTTT; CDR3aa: CACGALLGGHLTAQLFF
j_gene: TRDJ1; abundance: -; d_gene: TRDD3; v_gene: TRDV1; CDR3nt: TGTGCTCTTGGGGAACTCTTCGGTCTGGGGGATCTGTACACCGATAAACTCATCTTT; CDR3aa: CALGELFGLGDLYTDKLIF
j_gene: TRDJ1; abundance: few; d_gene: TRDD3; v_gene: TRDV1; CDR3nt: TGTGCTCTTGGGGAACTCTTCCTTCCTCGGGGGATACGGGGATTGTACACCGATAAACTCATCTTT; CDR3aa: CALGELFLPRGIRGLYTDKLIF
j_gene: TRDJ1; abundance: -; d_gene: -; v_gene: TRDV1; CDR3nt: TGTGCTCTTGAATTGCGAGGTGGGCCTAGGGCTCATCTCACCCCCCGATCAAACACCGATAAACTCATCTTT; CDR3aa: CALELRGGPRAHLTPRSNTDKLIF
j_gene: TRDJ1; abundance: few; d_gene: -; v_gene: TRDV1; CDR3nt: TGTGCTCTTGGGAAGGGCCCGTCTGGGTTCACCGATAAACTCATCTTT; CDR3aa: CALGKGPSGFTDKLIF
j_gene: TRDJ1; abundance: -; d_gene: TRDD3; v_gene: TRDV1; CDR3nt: TGTGCTCTTGGGGAACTTACTCCCAGCCTCGTACTGGGGGATACCGATAAACTCATCTTT; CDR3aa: CALGELTPSLVLGDTDKLIF
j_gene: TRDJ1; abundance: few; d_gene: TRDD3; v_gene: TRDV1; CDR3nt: TGTGCTCTTGGGGACAAAGAGTACGGGGATACGAGACTCATCTTT; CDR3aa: CALGDKEYGDTRLIF
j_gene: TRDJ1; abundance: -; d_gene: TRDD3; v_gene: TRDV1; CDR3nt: TGTGCTCTCTACCCCACTCCTGCTTACTGGGGGAAAAACACCGATAAACTCATCTTT; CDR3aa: CALYPTPAYWGKNTDKLIF
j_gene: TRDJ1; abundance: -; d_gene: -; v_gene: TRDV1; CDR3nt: TGTGCTCTTGGGGAACTAACCATACAACGATCCTACGCCGTACTGGAAAGCGGGTCGGTAAACACCGATAAACTCATCTTT; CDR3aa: CALGELTIQRSYAVLESGSVNTDKLIF
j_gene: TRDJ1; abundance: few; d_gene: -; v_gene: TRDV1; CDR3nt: TGTGCTCTTGGGGAACTATTCAGAACCTGGTACACCGATAAACTCATCTTT; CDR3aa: CALGELFRTWYTDKLIF
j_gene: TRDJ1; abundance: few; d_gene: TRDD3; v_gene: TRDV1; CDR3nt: TGTGCTCTTGGGGAACTAATATCCCTACGCGCCTGGGTCTGGGGGATAAAAGTATGCACCGATAAACTCATCTTT; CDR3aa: CALGELISLRAWVWGIKVCTDKLIF
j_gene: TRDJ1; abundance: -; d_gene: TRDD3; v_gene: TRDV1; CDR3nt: TGTGCTCTTGGGGAACTAGCTGTATACCTGTACTGGGGGCCGATAAAACTCATCTTT; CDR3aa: CALGELAVYLYWGPIKLIF
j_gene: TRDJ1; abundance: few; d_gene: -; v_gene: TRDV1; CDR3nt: TGTGCTCTTGGGTCAGTGGACCAGTACACCGATAAACTCATCTTT; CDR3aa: CALGSVDQYTDKLIF
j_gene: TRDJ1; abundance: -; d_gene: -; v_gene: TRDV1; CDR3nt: TGTGCTCTAGGGGAATCCCCACCCGGGGGTCGGTACACCGATAAACTCATCTTT; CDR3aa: CALGESPPGGRYTDKLIF
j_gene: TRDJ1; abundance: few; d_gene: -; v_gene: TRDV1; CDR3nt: TGTGCTCTTGGGGAACGGCCCGTGGGGATTTTCGGCCTCGGGGAACTCATCTTT; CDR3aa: CALGERPVGIFGLGELIF
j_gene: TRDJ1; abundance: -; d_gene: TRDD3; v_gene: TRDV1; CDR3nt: TGTGCTCTTGGGTCTTACTTTCCCTCTGGGGGATACATGTGCTACACCGATAAACTCATCTTT; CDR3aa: CALGSYFPSGGYMCYTDKLIF
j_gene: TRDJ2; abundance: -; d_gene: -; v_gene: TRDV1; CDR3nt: TGTGCTCTTGGGGCATCTTGGTCGGTGACTTTGACAGCACAACTCTTCTTT; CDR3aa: CALGASWSVTLTAQLFF
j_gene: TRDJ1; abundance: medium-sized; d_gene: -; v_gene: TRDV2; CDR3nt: TGTGCCTGTGACCCACCCACCGATAAACTCATCTTT; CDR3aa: CACDPPTDKLIF
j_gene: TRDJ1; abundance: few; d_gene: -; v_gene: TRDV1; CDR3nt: TGTGCTCTTGGGCTTGAGGGGGACGGGGGTTTTCAGTACACCGATAAACTCATCTTT; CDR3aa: CALGLEGDGGFQYTDKLIF
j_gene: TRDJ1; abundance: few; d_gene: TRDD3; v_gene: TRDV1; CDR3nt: TGTGCTCTTGGGGATCACTTCCCTGGGGGATACCCGTACACCGATAAACTCATCTTT; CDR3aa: CALGDHFPGGYPYTDKLIF
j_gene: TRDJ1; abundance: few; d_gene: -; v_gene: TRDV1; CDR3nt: TGTGCTCTCGGGGAACTTTGTCCTACTCTTTACACCGATAAACTCATCTTT; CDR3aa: CALGELCPTLYTDKLIF
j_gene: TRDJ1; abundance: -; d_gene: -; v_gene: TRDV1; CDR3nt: TGTGCTCTTGGGGAACTAGTTCTCCGCCCTTCGAGTTCACTTATACCCGATAAACTCATCTTT; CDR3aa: CALGELVLRPSSSLIPDKLIF
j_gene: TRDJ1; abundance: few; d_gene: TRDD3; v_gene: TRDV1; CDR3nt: TGTGCTCTTGGGGACTTCTTGACTGGGGGATACAAGACCGATAAACTCATCTTT; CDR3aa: CALGDFLTGGYKTDKLIF
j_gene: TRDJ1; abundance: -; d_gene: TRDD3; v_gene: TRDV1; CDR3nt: TGTGCCCTTTCCGGGTCCTGGGGGCTCTACACCGATAAACTCATCTTT; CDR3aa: CALSGSWGLYTDKLIF
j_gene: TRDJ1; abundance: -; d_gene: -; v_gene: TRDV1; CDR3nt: TGTGCTCTTGGGCCACCCCCCTACCCCCTACCTTCGGACACCGATAAACTCATCTTT; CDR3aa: CALGPPPYPLPSDTDKLIF
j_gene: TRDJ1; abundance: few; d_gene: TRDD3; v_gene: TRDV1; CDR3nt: TGTGCTCTTGGGGAACTCACTCATCTGGGGGATAGTGCGCCCGATAAACTCATCTTT; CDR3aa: CALGELTHLGDSAPDKLIF
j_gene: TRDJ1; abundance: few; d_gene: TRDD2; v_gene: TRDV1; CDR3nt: TGTGCTCTTGGGGAACTTTCCTACAGTCAGACCGATAAACTCATCTTT; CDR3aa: CALGELSYSQTDKLIF
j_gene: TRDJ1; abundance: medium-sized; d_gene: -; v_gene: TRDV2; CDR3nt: TGTGCCTGTGACCCCCCCCACCGGTCCTACACCGATAAACTCATCTTT; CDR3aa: CACDPPHRSYTDKLIF
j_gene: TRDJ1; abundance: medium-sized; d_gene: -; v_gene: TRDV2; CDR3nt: TGTGCCTGTGACACCGGTGCAGACGGGGCCCCATGGATCATCTTT; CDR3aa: CACDTGADGAPWIIF
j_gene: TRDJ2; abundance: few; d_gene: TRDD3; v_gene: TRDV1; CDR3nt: TGTGCTCTTTTTAATCTATTCCGTTTCCCTTCGGTACTGGGGCATAAGGGTACAGCACAACTCTTCTTT; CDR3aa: CALFNLFRFPSVLGHKGTAQLFF
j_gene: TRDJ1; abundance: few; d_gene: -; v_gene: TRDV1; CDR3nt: TGTGCTCTTGCCCACTTCCGAAAGGTCTACCATTGGACCGATAAACTCATCTTT; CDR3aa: CALAHFRKVYHWTDKLIF
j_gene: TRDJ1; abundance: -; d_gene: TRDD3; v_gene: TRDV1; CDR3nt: TGTGCTCTTGGGGAACTAGGTCCTACCCCCTACTACTGGGGGATACAGGTCGATAAACTCATCTTT; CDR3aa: CALGELGPTPYYWGIQVDKLIF
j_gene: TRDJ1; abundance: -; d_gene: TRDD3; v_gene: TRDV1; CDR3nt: TGTGCTCTTGGGGGCCTTCCCCTCGTACTGGGGGACTCCGATAAACTCATCTTT; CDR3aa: CALGGLPLVLGDSDKLIF
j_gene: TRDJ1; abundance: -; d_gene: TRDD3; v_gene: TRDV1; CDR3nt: TGTGCTCTTGGGGAAAAGCGAGCCTCCCGCTGGGGGATGGTCCAATATTCCGATAAACTCATCTTT; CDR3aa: CALGEKRASRWGMVQYSDKLIF